This TCR beta chain was sequenced during a study of CXCR3-negative and CXCR3-positive naive CD8 T cells. Study information: The total count of TRB reads reached around 130 million, and each library contributed about 1.5 +/- 0.3 million.

As for this clonotype: Its matching antigen is unknown.

5' RACE with UMI labels generated the TRB cDNA libraries. From its re-call of the 5' RACE reads, TCRdb lists each CDR3 protein once, without DNA. The sample holds about 110,000 distinct CDR3 sequences. Notes on the study in general: Upon cryopreservation, CXCR3 expression partially decreased, and most assays used fresh PBMCs. Higher TRB CDR3 hydrophobicity marked CXCR3-positive naive cells relative to CXCR3-negative naive cells. Naive cells, whether CXCR3-negative or CXCR3-positive, had similar TRBV-TRBJ usage, while memory cells differed.

Naive CD8+ T cells carried a CD45RO-CCR7+CD27+CD95- phenotype. Germline V CDR1 and CDR2: SQVTM, ANQGSEA. CDR3 length equals 15 residues. J is TRBJ2-2 and V is TRBV29-1; TCRdb selects TRBD1, and the lack of DNA leaves this call unchecked. The source of this sequence is a human donor in good health. Some clones in this sample may be carry-over from other donors' samples. Input material: naive CXCR3+ CD8+ T cells from blood. Regarding subset: CD45RO-CCR7+CD27+CD95- naive CD8+ T cells expressing CXCR3 (TNR3+). The CDR3 reads CSVESGKSNTGELFF.